The table lists the clone carrying this TCR beta chain with a count of one. Residents of 24 US areas, aged about 18 to 95 years, made up the participants. Participants' own reports of clinical history determined their cohort assignment. The data originate from a study of blood T cell repertoires in COVID-19. Study-level background: The cDNA or gDNA used as material had been derived from T cells, B-cell-depleted T cells, or PBMCs.

Per germline, CDR1 MDHEN and CDR2 SYDVKM. V lost 5 bases, J lost 4 bases, and 6 bases lay in between. This CDR3 comprises 12 residues. Repertoires were generated with immunoSEQ multiplex PCR, while TCRdb's copy carries only in-frame clones and drops some. The data show 150,000 or so clones, with 87% seen just once and under 4.5% held by the top ten. The receptor was isolated from a woman aged 40 to 55 who had been exposed to COVID-19. The specimen was PBMCs or T cells enriched from blood (not recorded which). The rearrangement links TRBV28 to TRBJ1-5; D gene unclear. The CDR3, as DNA: TGTGCCAGCAGTGTTATTAATCAGCCCCAGCATTTT. Its translation: CASSVINQPQHF.